This is a list of T cell receptor beta chains from one sample in a study of cytomegalovirus exposure and HLA in healthy donors. Profiling relied on immunoSEQ multiplex PCR, and the TCRdb table lists in-frame clones only, not all of them. The sample has 97,000 or so clones, about 81% seen once. The sample consisted of PBMCs. These receptors were collected from a man aged 40-50 years in good health and CMV-seronegative. Both conserved end residues are part of each CDR3. The D gene is left open where the match is weak. Some rows have no size entry. The others give once, few or many, or a class for an expanded clone.

j_call d_call clone_size v_call cdr3_aa
TRBJ2-7 NA NA TRBV10-2 CASSGQDKLPYEQYF
TRBJ2-7 NA NA TRBV5-8 CASSITQPTGYEQYF
TRBJ2-2 NA NA TRBV29-1 CSVRTLTNTGELFF
TRBJ2-7 NA NA TRBV30 CAWSDPGYEQYF
TRBJ2-5 NA NA TRBV5-6 CASSLWSQRIIETQYF
TRBJ2-7 NA NA TRBV5-1 CASSPGGISPYEQYF
TRBJ2-7 NA NA TRBV18 CASSPSVEETYEQYF
TRBJ2-5 TRBD1 NA TRBV2 CASTPDRARETQYF
TRBJ1-2 NA NA TRBV4-1 CASSPRLQGGDNYGYTF
TRBJ1-1 NA NA TRBV6-5 CASKGVNTEAFF
TRBJ1-5 NA few TRBV14 CASSQDSDQPQHF
TRBJ2-1 TRBD2 NA TRBV18 CASSPATLSGEEFF
TRBJ2-2 NA NA TRBV6-4 CASSVGTPPGELFF
TRBJ2-2 TRBD2 NA TRBV28 CASSQLAGGPGELFF
TRBJ1-5 NA NA TRBV7-9 CASSFEDQPQHF
NA NA NA TRBV18 CASSPKDSSYEQYF
TRBJ2-2 NA NA TRBV9 CASSVDFHPNTGELFF
TRBJ2-1 TRBD1 NA TRBV27 CASSGQGFYNEQFF
TRBJ1-6 NA NA TRBV6-4 CASSPDGGFSPLHF
TRBJ2-1 TRBD2 NA TRBV4-3 CASSQDTSGGVSYNEQFF
TRBJ2-7 TRBD2 once TRBV10-3 CAIKGTSGYEQYF
TRBJ2-4 TRBD1 NA TRBV5-4 CASSRPGTGIGNIQYF
TRBJ1-5 NA NA TRBV19 CASSPRGVPPQHF
TRBJ1-1 NA NA TRBV18 CASSTTGGMIEAFF
TRBJ2-3 NA NA TRBV30 CAWNSLSVDTQYF
TRBJ1-1 NA NA TRBV7-9 CASSLRAMGTEAFF